The next 15 T cell receptor beta chains were all read from a single sample in a study of T cells in Graves' hyperthyroidism and ophthalmopathy. Regions amplified from RNA transcripts were the TCR beta CDR3 regions. HTBI primers drove first-round RT-PCR of the TCR CDR3. TCRdb redid the calling of the multiplex PCR reads with MiXCR, one entry per CDR3 protein. The sample includes over 500,000 distinct CDR3 sequences, more than 15% seen only once; the top ten take 17%. Specimen: blood. These receptor sequences come from a woman under 30 with Graves' ophthalmopathy.

This clonotype was found many times. J is TRBJ2-3 and V is TRBV5-1; 8 positions agree with TRBD2. CDR3 length: 15 amino acids. CDR1 is SGHRS, CDR2 YFSETQ, per germline. Losses at the gene ends were 3 bases for V and 4 bases for J; bases not matched to a gene: 7. The CDR3 sequence: CASSSGLANADTQYF. DNA of the CDR3: TGCGCCAGCAGCTCAGGACTAGCAAATGCAGATACGCAGTATTTT.

This chain joins TRBV18 and TRBJ2-2, with D unresolved. Germline CDR1 is KGHSH and CDR2 is LQKENI. Deletions cut 0 bases from V and 4 bases from J, with 3 bases between. The length of the CDR3 is 13 residues. CDR3 nucleotide sequence: TGTGCCAGCTCACCACCGAGCACCGGGGAGCTGTTTTTT. It codes for CASSPPSTGELFF.

The V call is TRBV6-5, the J call TRBJ1-3; 11 bases match TRBD1. The CDR3 consists of 20 residues. Germline assignment: CDR1 MNHEY and CDR2 SVGAGI. With V trimmed by 4 bases and J by 4 bases, 18 bases remained unmatched. CDR3 DNA: TGTGCCAGCAGTTCATATTTCGTTCCGGGACAGGGGGAAAAGGGAAACACCATATATTTT. It encodes CASSSYFVPGQGEKGNTIYF.

This clonotype was seen repeatedly, ten times or more. The chain carries TRBV7-9 and TRBJ2-7; 8 bases agree with TRBD1. The V gene end was trimmed by 6 bases and the J gene end by 6 bases; junction bases not matched to a gene: 7. This CDR3 has 13 residues. Germline lookup yields CDR1 SEHNR and CDR2 FQNEAQ (reference sequence). Written as DNA, the CDR3 is TGTGCCAGCAGTTTTCAGGGGGCGAGCGAGCAGTACTTC. Its translation is CASSFQGASEQYF.

This clonotype has at least ten counts. J is TRBJ2-7 and V is TRBV28; 8 bases are shared with TRBD1. CDR1 and CDR2 (germline): MDHEN, SYDVKM. J was trimmed by 1 base and V by 4 bases; bases with no gene match: 0. This CDR3 is built from 13 residues. CDR3 coding DNA: TGTGCCAGCAGTTGGGACAGGTCCTACGAGCAGTACTTC. Its protein is CASSWDRSYEQYF.

The chain links TRBV18 to TRBJ1-1, with D uncertain. From germline, CDR1 is KGHSH and CDR2 LQKENI. V gave up 4 bases and J gave up 1 base, with 19 bases separating them. CDR3 size: 17 residues. The CDR3 sequence: CASSLSRTESANTEAFF. The CDR3, as DNA: TGTGCCAGCTCACTCTCCCGCACAGAAAGTGCGAACACTGAAGCTTTCTTT.

This clonotype was counted at least ten times. The V and J genes are TRBV20-1 and TRBJ2-3, with 11 nucleotides matching TRBD2. The CDR3 is made up of 17 amino acids. Germline V gene sequence: CDR1 DFQATT, CDR2 SNEGSKA (reference sequence). The V gene end was trimmed by 2 bases and the J gene end by 1 base; junction bases not matched to a gene: 8. As DNA, the CDR3 is TGCAGTGCTAGATCGAGACTAGCGGGAAGGGGCACAGATACGCAGTATTTT. It yields the protein CSARSRLAGRGTDTQYF.

This clonotype occurred a few times. This chain links TRBV20-1 with TRBJ2-2; a possible D gene is TRBD2 (8 bases). Germline V gene sequence: CDR1 DFQATT, CDR2 SNEGSKA (reference sequence). V lost 0 bases to trimming and J lost 6 bases, with 32 bases between them. The CDR3 is made up of 21 amino acids. The CDR3 spells CSARDLGEGALLSGSAGELFF. The DNA of the CDR3 is TGCAGTGCTAGAGATCTTGGGGAGGGGGCCCTATTAAGCGGGAGTGCCGGGGAGCTGTTTTTT.

This sequence joins TRBV19 and TRBJ1-1; D is ambiguous. V lost 3 bases and J 1 base, leaving 9 bases between the germline ends. Germline CDR1 is LNHDA and CDR2 is SQIVND (reference sequence). This CDR3 is built from 14 residues. The CDR3 DNA reads TGTGCCAGTAGTATTAACCGGGGGAACACTGAAGCTTTCTTT. It is translated as CASSINRGNTEAFF. The whole variable domain, remainder taken from reference TRBV19 and TRBJ1-1, is DGGITQSPKYLFRKEGQNVTLSCEQNLNHDAMYWYRQDPGQGLRLIYYSQIVNDFQKGDIAEGYSVSREKKESFPLTVTSAQKNPTAFYLCASSINRGNTEAFFGQGTRLTVV.

This clonotype was detected ten times or more. The chain uses TRBV13 and TRBJ1-1; tentative D call: TRBD1 (6 bases). V was pared by 5 bases and J by 5 bases, with 12 bases between. The CDR3 is 13 residues long. Germline CDR1 is PRHDT and CDR2 is FYEKMQ (reference sequence). The CDR3 DNA reads TGTGCCAGCAGCACCTACAGGGTAACTGAAGCTTTCTTT. Residues: CASSTYRVTEAFF.

This clonotype was detected only a few times. The CDR3 region has the DNA TGTGCCAGCAGTGACTCATGGCTCCCCGGGGAGCTGTTTTTT. Its protein product is CASSDSWLPGELFF. The chain recombines TRBV6-4 with TRBJ2-2; D gene ambiguous. Germline V gene data show CDR1 as MRHNA and CDR2 as SNTAGT. This CDR3 is built from 14 residues. Deletions cut 0 bases from V and 6 bases from J, with 8 bases between.

At least ten counts were recorded for this clonotype. CDR3 loop: CASSDGQVKNTGELFF. CDR3 coding DNA: TGTGCCAGCAGCGACGGACAGGTGAAGAACACCGGGGAGCTGTTTTTT. The gene calls are TRBV5-5 and TRBJ2-2, with 7 nucleotides matching TRBD1. Germline assignment: CDR1 SGHKS and CDR2 YYEKEE (reference sequence). This CDR3 spans 16 amino acids. After removal of 4 bases from V and 1 base from J, the junction contained 7 bases not matched to a gene. The full variable domain, its missing parts supplied by reference TRBV5-5 and TRBJ2-2, is DAGVTQSPTHLIKTRGQQVTLRCSPISGHKSVSWYQQVLGQGPQFIFQYYEKEERGRGNFPDRFSARQFPNYSSELNVNALLLGDSALYLCASSDGQVKNTGELFFGEGSRLTVL.

In nucleotides, the CDR3 is TGTGCCAGCTCACCGCGACTTAAAGGGGGACACGAGCAGTACTTC. Amino acids: CASSPRLKGGHEQYF. The chain combines TRBV18 with TRBJ2-7; D may be TRBD1 (6 bases). Trimming cost V 3 bases and J 5 bases, with 17 bases left between them. The germline CDR1 and CDR2 sequences are KGHSH and LQKENI. CDR3 length: 15 amino acids.

The table lists this clonotype with many counts. The V call is TRBV20-1, the J call TRBJ1-1; 7 bases fit TRBD1. V lost 5 bases and J lost 2; bases outside the gene matches: 8. Germline CDR1 reads DFQATT; CDR2 reads SNEGSKA (reference sequence). CDR3 length: 14 amino acids. This CDR3 reads CSAGTGQTNTEAFF. The CDR3 DNA reads TGCAGTGCTGGGACGGGACAGACAAACACTGAAGCTTTCTTT.

The chain recombines TRBV12-3 or TRBV12-4 with TRBJ2-7; TRBD1 matches 7 bases. Trimming took 0 bases from V and 6 from J; bases not matched to a gene: 8. This CDR3 has 15 amino acids. CDR3 nucleotides: TGTGCCAGCAGTTTAGCTCCCGGGACAGTCAGCGAGCAGTACTTC. Translation: CASSLAPGTVSEQYF.